This is a list of T cell receptor beta chains from one sample in a study of blood T cells in healthy people across ages. One entry per CDR3 protein results from TCRdb running MiXCR on the 5' RACE reads. Among over 600,000 distinct CDR3 sequences listed, 56% were seen once. The sequencing sample was made of blood. These receptors were obtained from a man aged 40-49 years in good health. CDR3s include the opening cysteine and the closing phenylalanine or tryptophan. D genes are given only for firm matches. Some rows mark clone size as missing; the rest say once, few, many or name a class of expanded clone.

j_gene: TRBJ1-2
abundance: .
v_gene: TRBV5-1
d_gene: TRBD1
CDR3aa: CASSPTGFGYGYTF
CDR3nt: TGCGCCAGCAGCCCGACAGGGTTCGGCTATGGCTACACCTTC

j_gene: TRBJ1-2
abundance: few
v_gene: TRBV5-1
d_gene: .
CDR3aa: CASTPETGNTNYGYTF
CDR3nt: TGCGCCAGCACCCCTGAAACAGGAAATACTAACTATGGCTACACCTTC

j_gene: TRBJ2-1
abundance: few
v_gene: TRBV29-1
d_gene: TRBD1
CDR3aa: CSALGQGSYNEQFF
CDR3nt: TGCAGCGCCCTCGGACAGGGCTCCTACAATGAGCAGTTCTTC

j_gene: TRBJ1-6
abundance: .
v_gene: TRBV27
d_gene: .
CDR3aa: CASNLGGNSPLHF
CDR3nt: TGTGCCAGCAACCTCGGGGGAAATTCACCCCTCCACTTT

j_gene: TRBJ2-3
abundance: few
v_gene: TRBV7-2
d_gene: .
CDR3aa: CASSLARGGTDTQYF
CDR3nt: TGTGCCAGCAGCTTAGCCAGGGGAGGCACAGATACGCAGTATTTT

j_gene: TRBJ2-5
abundance: .
v_gene: TRBV28
d_gene: .
CDR3aa: CASSQGGVRETQYF
CDR3nt: TGTGCCAGCAGTCAGGGCGGCGTACGAGAGACCCAGTACTTC

j_gene: TRBJ2-7
abundance: few
v_gene: TRBV28
d_gene: TRBD1
CDR3aa: CASSLTGTGGSEQYF
CDR3nt: TGTGCCAGCAGTTTAACCGGGACAGGGGGTTCCGAGCAGTACTTC

j_gene: TRBJ2-5
abundance: .
v_gene: TRBV20-1
d_gene: TRBD2
CDR3aa: CSASPTSAETQYF
CDR3nt: TGCAGTGCTAGCCCAACTAGCGCAGAGACCCAGTACTTC

j_gene: TRBJ2-1
abundance: .
v_gene: TRBV4-2
d_gene: .
CDR3aa: CASSQESQPALGDEQFF
CDR3nt: TGTGCCAGCAGCCAAGAGAGCCAGCCAGCGCTCGGCGATGAGCAGTTCTTC

j_gene: TRBJ2-1
abundance: .
v_gene: TRBV7-2
d_gene: .
CDR3aa: CASSLDRGHLSYNEQFF
CDR3nt: TGTGCCAGCAGCTTAGATCGTGGACACCTCTCCTACAATGAGCAGTTCTTC

j_gene: TRBJ1-5
abundance: .
v_gene: TRBV28
d_gene: TRBD1
CDR3aa: CASIGGLGSNQPQHF
CDR3nt: TGTGCCAGCATAGGGGGCTTAGGTAGCAATCAGCCCCAGCATTTT

j_gene: TRBJ2-2
abundance: .
v_gene: TRBV7-2
d_gene: TRBD2
CDR3aa: CASSVTSGTSGELFF
CDR3nt: TGTGCCAGCAGCGTGACTAGCGGGACTTCCGGGGAGCTGTTTTTT

j_gene: TRBJ2-5
abundance: .
v_gene: TRBV5-1
d_gene: .
CDR3aa: CASSGYGNLQETQYF
CDR3nt: TGCGCCAGCAGCGGTTATGGAAATCTCCAAGAGACCCAGTACTTC

j_gene: TRBJ1-5
abundance: .
v_gene: TRBV20-1
d_gene: .
CDR3aa: CSEVQGNQPQHF
CDR3nt: TGCAGTGAAGTTCAGGGCAATCAGCCCCAGCATTTT

j_gene: TRBJ1-6
abundance: .
v_gene: TRBV5-6
d_gene: .
CDR3aa: CASSFGPDGNSPLHF
CDR3nt: TGTGCCAGCAGCTTCGGGCCCGATGGGAATTCACCCCTCCACTTT

j_gene: TRBJ2-3
abundance: few
v_gene: TRBV28
d_gene: .
CDR3aa: CAAGRGSTDTQYF
CDR3nt: TGTGCCGCGGGGCGGGGTAGCACAGATACGCAGTATTTT

j_gene: TRBJ1-1
abundance: .
v_gene: TRBV10-3
d_gene: .
CDR3aa: CAITGGDTEAFF
CDR3nt: TGTGCCATCACGGGGGGAGACACTGAAGCTTTCTTT

j_gene: TRBJ2-3
abundance: once
v_gene: TRBV2
d_gene: .
CDR3aa: CASSQNRADTQYF
CDR3nt: TGTGCCAGCAGCCAGAACAGGGCAGATACGCAGTATTTT

j_gene: TRBJ1-4
abundance: .
v_gene: TRBV7-9
d_gene: .
CDR3aa: CASSPGIGNEKLFF
CDR3nt: TGTGCCAGCTCTCCAGGGATCGGTAATGAAAAACTGTTTTTT

j_gene: TRBJ2-7
abundance: .
v_gene: TRBV20-1
d_gene: TRBD1
CDR3aa: CSAREAGTGGFYEQYF
CDR3nt: TGCAGTGCTAGAGAGGCCGGGACAGGGGGTTTCTACGAGCAGTACTTC

j_gene: TRBJ1-1
abundance: .
v_gene: TRBV29-1
d_gene: .
CDR3aa: CSALKNTEAFF
CDR3nt: TGCAGCGCCCTTAAGAACACTGAAGCTTTCTTT

j_gene: TRBJ2-3
abundance: few
v_gene: TRBV20-1
d_gene: .
CDR3aa: CSARDVASPDAITDTQYF
CDR3nt: TGCAGTGCTAGAGACGTCGCTTCCCCAGACGCTATCACAGATACGCAGTATTTT

j_gene: TRBJ2-5
abundance: .
v_gene: TRBV25-1
d_gene: .
CDR3aa: CASSESLSAIRQETQYF
CDR3nt: TGTGCCAGCAGTGAATCCCTCTCGGCCATTAGGCAAGAGACCCAGTACTTC

j_gene: TRBJ1-1
abundance: .
v_gene: TRBV6-2/TRBV6-3
d_gene: TRBD1
CDR3aa: CASIRTGEAFF
CDR3nt: TGTGCCAGCATTCGGACAGGGGAAGCTTTCTTT

j_gene: TRBJ2-5
abundance: .
v_gene: TRBV7-3
d_gene: TRBD2
CDR3aa: CASSLRLAAQETQYF
CDR3nt: TGTGCCAGCAGCTTAAGACTAGCGGCACAAGAGACCCAGTACTTC

j_gene: TRBJ2-7
abundance: .
v_gene: TRBV7-2
d_gene: .
CDR3aa: CASSQSQGSQYEQYF
CDR3nt: TGTGCCAGCAGTCAATCCCAGGGGTCTCAGTACGAGCAGTACTTC

j_gene: TRBJ2-1
abundance: few
v_gene: TRBV7-2
d_gene: .
CDR3aa: CASSLASYNEQFF
CDR3nt: TGTGCCAGCTCTCTCGCATCCTACAATGAGCAGTTCTTC

j_gene: TRBJ2-2
abundance: .
v_gene: TRBV7-9
d_gene: .
CDR3aa: CASSLGLVGELFF
CDR3nt: TGTGCCAGCAGCTTAGGCCTGGTCGGGGAGCTGTTTTTT

j_gene: TRBJ2-5
abundance: .
v_gene: TRBV6-5
d_gene: TRBD1
CDR3aa: CASSYDEGGHNEQYF
CDR3nt: TGTGCCAGCAGTTACGATGAAGGGGGCCACAATGAGCAGTACTTC

j_gene: TRBJ2-3
abundance: .
v_gene: TRBV27
d_gene: TRBD2
CDR3aa: CASSWGTSGGSYGTDTQYF
CDR3nt: TGTGCCAGCAGTTGGGGGACTAGCGGGGGAAGCTACGGCACAGATACGCAGTATTTT

j_gene: TRBJ2-5
abundance: .
v_gene: TRBV2
d_gene: TRBD1
CDR3aa: CASTKDRGQETQYF
CDR3nt: TGTGCCAGCACCAAGGACAGGGGGCAAGAGACCCAGTACTTC

j_gene: TRBJ2-7
abundance: .
v_gene: TRBV18
d_gene: .
CDR3aa: CASGDSLYEQYF
CDR3nt: TGTGCCAGCGGGGACTCCCTCTACGAGCAGTACTTC

j_gene: TRBJ2-3
abundance: .
v_gene: TRBV9
d_gene: TRBD1
CDR3aa: CASSVATTDRGTDTQYF
CDR3nt: TGTGCCAGCAGCGTAGCTACGACGGACAGGGGAACAGATACGCAGTATTTT

j_gene: TRBJ2-6
abundance: .
v_gene: TRBV11-3
d_gene: .
CDR3aa: CASSFRTPGANVLTF
CDR3nt: TGTGCCAGCAGCTTTCGTACCCCTGGGGCCAACGTCCTGACTTTC

j_gene: TRBJ2-7
abundance: .
v_gene: TRBV20-1
d_gene: TRBD1
CDR3aa: CSASSRDRGTPYNEQYF
CDR3nt: TGCAGTGCTAGTTCTCGCGACAGGGGGACACCCTACAATGAGCAGTACTTC

j_gene: TRBJ2-5
abundance: once
v_gene: TRBV28
d_gene: .
CDR3aa: CASSLGLGGAAQYF
CDR3nt: TGTGCCAGCAGTTTAGGACTGGGGGGCGCGGCCCAGTACTTC

j_gene: TRBJ1-2
abundance: .
v_gene: TRBV7-2
d_gene: .
CDR3aa: CASSLQQGTGGYTF
CDR3nt: TGTGCCAGCAGCCTACAACAGGGAACGGGAGGCTACACCTTC

j_gene: TRBJ2-5
abundance: .
v_gene: TRBV21-1
d_gene: .
CDR3aa: CASSKGRAGGQKTQYF
CDR3nt: TGTGCCAGCAGCAAAGGGCGGGCGGGGGGTCAAAAGACCCAGTACTTC

j_gene: TRBJ2-7
abundance: .
v_gene: TRBV5-6
d_gene: .
CDR3aa: CASSRGGTRTYEQYF
CDR3nt: TGTGCCAGCAGCCGCGGTGGGACACGGACCTACGAGCAGTACTTC

j_gene: TRBJ2-1
abundance: .
v_gene: TRBV5-1
d_gene: TRBD2
CDR3aa: CASSLVAGGNNEQFF
CDR3nt: TGTGCCAGCAGTTTAGTAGCGGGGGGTAACAATGAGCAGTTCTTC

j_gene: TRBJ2-6
abundance: .
v_gene: TRBV3-1
d_gene: .
CDR3aa: CATTPGGIGANVLTF
CDR3nt: TGTGCCACCACCCCAGGGGGGATTGGGGCCAACGTCCTGACTTTC

j_gene: TRBJ1-2
abundance: .
v_gene: TRBV27
d_gene: .
CDR3aa: CASSFQRTGDGYTF
CDR3nt: TGTGCCAGCAGTTTCCAAAGGACTGGTGATGGCTACACCTTC

j_gene: TRBJ2-6
abundance: .
v_gene: TRBV11-2
d_gene: .
CDR3aa: CASSAGRYSGANVLTF
CDR3nt: TGTGCCAGCAGCGCGGGACGGTACTCTGGGGCCAACGTCCTGACTTTC

j_gene: TRBJ1-2
abundance: .
v_gene: TRBV29-1
d_gene: .
CDR3aa: CSARQSPYGYTF
CDR3nt: TGCAGCGCGAGGCAATCTCCCTATGGCTACACCTTC

j_gene: TRBJ2-7
abundance: .
v_gene: TRBV5-5
d_gene: .
CDR3aa: CASSLVLFSYEQYF
CDR3nt: TGTGCCAGCAGCTTGGTACTATTTAGTTACGAGCAGTACTTC

j_gene: TRBJ2-5
abundance: .
v_gene: TRBV5-1
d_gene: TRBD1
CDR3aa: CASSSPGQGGETQYF
CDR3nt: TGCGCCAGCAGCTCCCCGGGACAGGGAGGAGAGACCCAGTACTTC

j_gene: TRBJ1-2
abundance: .
v_gene: TRBV6-1
d_gene: TRBD1
CDR3aa: CASSEWDRGANYGYTF
CDR3nt: TGTGCCAGCAGTGAATGGGACAGGGGAGCTAACTATGGCTACACCTTC

j_gene: TRBJ2-3
abundance: .
v_gene: TRBV14
d_gene: TRBD2
CDR3aa: CASSQRSGMGTDTQYF
CDR3nt: TGTGCCAGCAGCCAGCGTAGCGGGATGGGCACAGATACGCAGTATTTT

j_gene: TRBJ1-1
abundance: few
v_gene: TRBV6-1
d_gene: .
CDR3aa: CATSREGALNTEAFF
CDR3nt: TGTGCCACCTCCAGGGAAGGGGCGTTGAACACTGAAGCTTTCTTT

j_gene: TRBJ2-5
abundance: .
v_gene: TRBV12-5
d_gene: TRBD2
CDR3aa: CASGGGTSGRAWHLEQYF
CDR3nt: TGTGCTAGTGGTGGTGGGACTAGCGGGAGAGCTTGGCATTTAGAGCAGTACTTC

j_gene: TRBJ1-2
abundance: few
v_gene: TRBV20-1
d_gene: .
CDR3aa: CSAGQQGRPYGYTF
CDR3nt: TGCAGTGCTGGACAACAGGGTCGTCCCTATGGCTACACCTTC